A selection of T cell receptor beta chains follows, all from one sample in a study of T cells expressing NK-cell markers. Each CDR3 protein gets one entry in TCRdb, which reprocessed the 5' RACE reads and gives no DNA. The table lists 400,000 or so distinct CDR3 sequences, with 9.5% to 12% in the top ten. What was sequenced was blood T cells: a sorted CD56 or NKG2C T cell subset, CD4+ or CD8+ T cells, or bulk PBMC T cells (not recorded which). The receptors were gathered from a woman aged 50 to 65 in good health. CDR3s include the opening cysteine and the closing phenylalanine or tryptophan.

j_call v_call cdr3_aa
TRBJ1-1 TRBV5-1 CASRTGSEAFF
TRBJ2-4 TRBV4-1 CASSAKNIQYF
TRBJ2-3 TRBV4-2 CASSQDVGPGLAGGSSDTQYF
TRBJ2-3 TRBV7-9 CASRNGADTQYF
TRBJ2-1 TRBV24-1 CATSDLGAGNEQFF
TRBJ2-1 TRBV12-3/TRBV12-4 CASSLLRVSYNEQFF
TRBJ2-3 TRBV11-3 CASRKTGYTDTQYF
TRBJ2-1 TRBV3-1 CASSQGSLSGRASEQFF
TRBJ2-7 TRBV6-5 CASSPLLGTGEQYF
TRBJ1-1 TRBV24-1 CATSDTRQGRNTEAFF
TRBJ2-7 TRBV20-1 CSADSDSYEQYF
TRBJ1-6 TRBV12-2 CASRLPPIGVGSSNSPLHF
TRBJ1-5 TRBV10-2 CASSERGGLPQHF
TRBJ2-3 TRBV4-2 CASSGLAPHTDTQYF
TRBJ2-3 TRBV4-2 CASSQGGNRNTDTQYF
TRBJ2-3 TRBV12-3/TRBV12-4 CASREVGTDTQYF
TRBJ2-1 TRBV12-3/TRBV12-4 CASREWDRGSNEQFF
TRBJ1-2 TRBV27 CASSLLGTGAYGYTF
TRBJ2-2 TRBV12-3/TRBV12-4 CASSPGPPRTGELFF
TRBJ2-5 TRBV24-1 CATRDFQETQYF
TRBJ2-1 TRBV5-6 CASSLDREAYNEQFF
TRBJ1-2 TRBV10-3 CAISQGDYGYTF
TRBJ1-1 TRBV14 CASSRNLPNTEAFF
TRBJ1-2 TRBV6-1 CASSALERAYGYTF
TRBJ2-3 TRBV6-5 CASSQTSASTDTQYF
TRBJ2-1 TRBV3-1 CASSQGSYAGDEQFF
TRBJ2-5 TRBV9 CASSRGHLQETQYF
TRBJ1-1 TRBV5-5 CASSLGYGRLNTEAFF
TRBJ2-3 TRBV25-1 CASSESTFGTGGPDTQYF
TRBJ2-5 TRBV2 CASSWAGRGETQYF
TRBJ2-2 TRBV18 CASALTGELFF